A selection of T cell receptor beta chains follows, all from one sample in a study of cytomegalovirus exposure and HLA in healthy donors. Clones were read by immunoSEQ multiplex PCR, and TCRdb kept only the in-frame ones, dropping some. The sample has about 160,000 clones, 89% seen once. Material for sequencing was PBMCs. Receptor source: a man younger than 30 in good health and CMV-seropositive. Both conserved end residues are part of each CDR3. A D gene is named only where the DNA matches it firmly. Only part of the rows carry a size: once, few, many, or a class if the clone is expanded.

clone_size: .
d_call: TRBD2
j_call: TRBJ2-3
v_call: TRBV30
cdr3_aa: CAWSLGLAGAGADTQYF
cdr3_nt: TGTGCCTGGAGTCTTGGACTAGCGGGAGCGGGTGCAGATACGCAGTATTTT

clone_size: .
d_call: .
j_call: TRBJ2-4
v_call: TRBV5-4
cdr3_aa: CASSLMEFGNIQYF
cdr3_nt: TGTGCCAGCAGCTTGATGGAGTTTGGAAACATTCAGTACTTC

clone_size: .
d_call: .
j_call: TRBJ1-5
v_call: TRBV15
cdr3_aa: CATSSRIGGGQPQHF
cdr3_nt: TGTGCCACCAGCAGCCGAATCGGGGGAGGGCAGCCCCAGCATTTT

clone_size: .
d_call: .
j_call: TRBJ1-1
v_call: TRBV6-1
cdr3_aa: CASSTQGVNTEAFF
cdr3_nt: TGTGCCAGCAGCACACAGGGAGTGAACACTGAAGCTTTCTTT

clone_size: .
d_call: TRBD1
j_call: TRBJ2-1
v_call: TRBV6-1
cdr3_aa: CASGRDSSYNEQFF
cdr3_nt: TGTGCCAGCGGCCGGGACAGCTCCTACAATGAGCAGTTCTTC

clone_size: .
d_call: .
j_call: TRBJ1-2
v_call: TRBV7-9
cdr3_aa: CASSAVGASYGYTF
cdr3_nt: TGTGCCAGCAGCGCCGTGGGCGCGAGCTATGGCTACACCTTC

clone_size: .
d_call: TRBD1
j_call: TRBJ2-5
v_call: TRBV7-9
cdr3_aa: CASSPMDRAETQYF
cdr3_nt: TGTGCCAGCAGCCCAATGGACAGGGCCGAGACCCAGTACTTC

clone_size: .
d_call: TRBD2
j_call: TRBJ2-7
v_call: TRBV5-1
cdr3_aa: CASSPGLEHEQYF
cdr3_nt: TGCGCCAGCAGCCCCGGACTAGAGCACGAGCAGTACTTC

clone_size: once
d_call: TRBD1
j_call: TRBJ2-5
v_call: TRBV6-6
cdr3_aa: CASSSDRGPQETQYF
cdr3_nt: TGTGCCAGCAGTTCGGACAGGGGGCCCCAAGAGACCCAGTACTTC

clone_size: once
d_call: .
j_call: TRBJ1-3
v_call: TRBV13
cdr3_aa: CASSLAGLNTIYF
cdr3_nt: TGTGCCAGCAGCTTGGCAGGGCTCAACACCATATATTTT

clone_size: .
d_call: TRBD2
j_call: TRBJ2-1
v_call: TRBV5-8
cdr3_aa: CASSPRTSGNSYNEQFF
cdr3_nt: TGTGCCAGCAGCCCTCGGACTAGCGGGAACTCCTACAATGAGCAGTTCTTC

clone_size: .
d_call: .
j_call: TRBJ2-3
v_call: TRBV7-3
cdr3_aa: CASSFGLRGSGDTQYF
cdr3_nt: TGTGCCAGCAGCTTCGGCTTGAGAGGGTCGGGGGATACGCAGTATTTT

clone_size: .
d_call: .
j_call: TRBJ1-1
v_call: TRBV6-1
cdr3_aa: CASSARQTTDTEAFF
cdr3_nt: TGTGCCAGCAGTGCTAGACAGACGACGGACACTGAAGCTTTCTTT

clone_size: .
d_call: TRBD1
j_call: TRBJ2-7
v_call: TRBV4-2
cdr3_aa: CASSGDPGQGAYEQYF
cdr3_nt: TGTGCCAGCAGCGGCGATCCGGGACAGGGAGCCTACGAGCAGTACTTC

clone_size: .
d_call: TRBD2
j_call: TRBJ2-7
v_call: TRBV19
cdr3_aa: CASSIEVGLAGRYEQYF
cdr3_nt: TGTGCCAGTAGTATAGAAGTTGGTCTAGCGGGACGGTACGAGCAGTACTTC

clone_size: .
d_call: .
j_call: TRBJ1-2
v_call: TRBV29-1
cdr3_aa: CSASEDSPPYGYTF
cdr3_nt: TGCAGCGCTTCAGAGGACAGCCCCCCCTATGGCTACACCTTC

clone_size: .
d_call: TRBD1
j_call: TRBJ2-5
v_call: TRBV28
cdr3_aa: CASSLPGQGSETQYF
cdr3_nt: TGTGCCAGCAGTTTACCGGGACAGGGATCAGAGACCCAGTACTTC

clone_size: .
d_call: TRBD1
j_call: TRBJ1-5
v_call: TRBV19
cdr3_aa: CASSILTGNQPQHF
cdr3_nt: TGTGCCAGTAGTATTCTGACAGGGAATCAGCCCCAGCATTTT

clone_size: .
d_call: .
j_call: TRBJ2-5
v_call: TRBV19
cdr3_aa: CASRGGGETQYF
cdr3_nt: TGTGCCAGTAGGGGGGGAGGAGAGACCCAGTACTTC

clone_size: .
d_call: TRBD1
j_call: TRBJ1-5
v_call: TRBV9
cdr3_aa: CASSEGQGYNQPQHF
cdr3_nt: TGTGCCAGCAGCGAGGGACAGGGGTACAATCAGCCCCAGCATTTT

clone_size: .
d_call: TRBD2
j_call: TRBJ2-1
v_call: TRBV6-6
cdr3_aa: CASTPSGAYNEQFF
cdr3_nt: TGTGCGAGTACCCCTAGCGGGGCTTACAATGAGCAGTTCTTC

clone_size: .
d_call: TRBD2
j_call: TRBJ2-5
v_call: TRBV11-1
cdr3_aa: CASLPASSGRGQETQYF
cdr3_nt: TGTGCCAGCCTACCGGCGTCTAGCGGGAGGGGTCAAGAGACCCAGTACTTC

clone_size: .
d_call: TRBD1
j_call: TRBJ1-5
v_call: TRBV9
cdr3_aa: CASKTGDLNQPQHF
cdr3_nt: TGTGCGAGCAAGACAGGGGACCTTAATCAGCCCCAGCATTTT

clone_size: .
d_call: .
j_call: TRBJ2-5
v_call: TRBV11-2
cdr3_aa: CASSLGVGRGRGETQYF
cdr3_nt: TGTGCCAGCAGCTTAGGTGTCGGTAGGGGCAGAGGAGAGACCCAGTACTTC

clone_size: once
d_call: TRBD1
j_call: TRBJ1-1
v_call: TRBV5-1
cdr3_aa: CASSLQTGSGEAFF
cdr3_nt: TGCGCCAGCAGCTTACAGACAGGGTCGGGTGAAGCTTTCTTT

clone_size: .
d_call: TRBD2
j_call: TRBJ2-7
v_call: TRBV13
cdr3_aa: CASSSLAGLADYEQYF
cdr3_nt: TGTGCCAGCAGCTCGCTTGCGGGACTAGCGGACTACGAGCAGTACTTC

clone_size: .
d_call: TRBD1
j_call: TRBJ2-1
v_call: TRBV5-1
cdr3_aa: CASSLGGQGFFNEQFF
cdr3_nt: TGCGCCAGCAGCTTGGGGGGACAGGGTTTTTTCAATGAGCAGTTCTTC

clone_size: .
d_call: .
j_call: TRBJ2-3
v_call: TRBV6-5
cdr3_aa: CATHLGGVKPDTQYF
cdr3_nt: TGTGCCACCCACCTTGGAGGGGTGAAGCCAGATACGCAGTATTTT

clone_size: .
d_call: TRBD2
j_call: TRBJ2-2
v_call: TRBV10-2
cdr3_aa: CASRFAGGNTGELFF
cdr3_nt: TGCGCCAGCAGGTTTGCGGGGGGGAACACCGGGGAGCTGTTTTTT

clone_size: .
d_call: .
j_call: TRBJ1-2
v_call: TRBV5-4
cdr3_aa: CASSLVGGGYGYTF
cdr3_nt: TGTGCCAGCAGCTTGGTTGGGGGCGGCTATGGCTACACCTTC

clone_size: .
d_call: TRBD2
j_call: TRBJ2-7
v_call: TRBV28
cdr3_aa: CASTPGRSYEQYF
cdr3_nt: TGTGCCAGCACTCCCGGGAGGTCCTACGAGCAGTACTTC

clone_size: .
d_call: .
j_call: TRBJ2-1
v_call: TRBV7-9
cdr3_aa: CASSPGGTAGNEQFF
cdr3_nt: TGTGCCAGCAGCCCCGGCGGGACAGCCGGCAATGAGCAGTTCTTC

clone_size: .
d_call: TRBD2
j_call: TRBJ2-2
v_call: TRBV11-2
cdr3_aa: CASSLAAGAGGELFF
cdr3_nt: TGTGCCAGCAGCTTAGCAGCGGGAGCTGGTGGGGAGCTGTTTTTT

clone_size: .
d_call: .
j_call: TRBJ2-7
v_call: TRBV19
cdr3_aa: CASSKVGNTYEQYF
cdr3_nt: TGTGCCAGTAGTAAAGTCGGGAACACCTACGAGCAGTACTTC

clone_size: .
d_call: TRBD1
j_call: TRBJ1-5
v_call: TRBV2
cdr3_aa: CASSGGQGHQPQHF
cdr3_nt: TGTGCCAGCTCTGGCGGACAGGGCCATCAGCCCCAGCATTTT

clone_size: once
d_call: TRBD2
j_call: TRBJ2-2
v_call: TRBV2
cdr3_aa: CASGGGSTGELFF
cdr3_nt: TGTGCCAGCGGGGGGGGAAGCACCGGGGAGCTGTTTTTT

clone_size: once
d_call: TRBD1
j_call: TRBJ2-5
v_call: TRBV7-9
cdr3_aa: CASSSNYRGETQYF
cdr3_nt: TGTGCCAGCAGCTCGAATTACAGGGGAGAGACCCAGTACTTC

clone_size: .
d_call: .
j_call: TRBJ1-1
v_call: TRBV11-2
cdr3_aa: CASSSLGEAFF
cdr3_nt: TGTGCCAGCAGCTCTCTCGGTGAAGCTTTCTTT

clone_size: .
d_call: .
j_call: TRBJ2-5
v_call: TRBV2
cdr3_aa: CASSPQGWETQYF
cdr3_nt: TGTGCCAGCAGTCCACAGGGTTGGGAGACCCAGTACTTC

clone_size: .
d_call: TRBD1
j_call: TRBJ1-2
v_call: TRBV6-1
cdr3_aa: CASIPGTGRHGYTF
cdr3_nt: TGTGCCAGCATCCCCGGGACAGGGCGCCATGGCTACACCTTC

clone_size: .
d_call: TRBD2
j_call: TRBJ2-1
v_call: TRBV25-1
cdr3_aa: CASSVLAGGPNNEQFF
cdr3_nt: TGTGCCAGCAGTGTCCTAGCGGGAGGGCCGAACAATGAGCAGTTCTTC

clone_size: .
d_call: .
j_call: TRBJ2-7
v_call: TRBV5-1
cdr3_aa: CASSLDTYEQYF
cdr3_nt: TGCGCCAGCAGCTTGGATACCTACGAGCAGTACTTC

clone_size: .
d_call: .
j_call: TRBJ2-7
v_call: TRBV28
cdr3_aa: CASSSVYEQYF
cdr3_nt: TGTGCCAGCAGTTCGGTCTACGAGCAGTACTTC

clone_size: .
d_call: TRBD2
j_call: TRBJ2-1
v_call: TRBV5-4
cdr3_aa: CASSLTSGRARSSYNEQFF
cdr3_nt: TGTGCCAGCAGCTTGACTAGCGGGAGGGCCCGGAGCTCCTACAATGAGCAGTTCTTC

clone_size: .
d_call: .
j_call: TRBJ2-2
v_call: TRBV9
cdr3_aa: CASSVAPNTGELFF
cdr3_nt: TGTGCCAGCAGCGTAGCTCCCAACACCGGGGAGCTGTTTTTT

clone_size: .
d_call: TRBD1
j_call: TRBJ1-2
v_call: TRBV4-1
cdr3_aa: CASSLDRAAIYGYTF
cdr3_nt: TGCGCCAGCAGCCTCGACAGGGCAGCAATCTATGGCTACACCTTC